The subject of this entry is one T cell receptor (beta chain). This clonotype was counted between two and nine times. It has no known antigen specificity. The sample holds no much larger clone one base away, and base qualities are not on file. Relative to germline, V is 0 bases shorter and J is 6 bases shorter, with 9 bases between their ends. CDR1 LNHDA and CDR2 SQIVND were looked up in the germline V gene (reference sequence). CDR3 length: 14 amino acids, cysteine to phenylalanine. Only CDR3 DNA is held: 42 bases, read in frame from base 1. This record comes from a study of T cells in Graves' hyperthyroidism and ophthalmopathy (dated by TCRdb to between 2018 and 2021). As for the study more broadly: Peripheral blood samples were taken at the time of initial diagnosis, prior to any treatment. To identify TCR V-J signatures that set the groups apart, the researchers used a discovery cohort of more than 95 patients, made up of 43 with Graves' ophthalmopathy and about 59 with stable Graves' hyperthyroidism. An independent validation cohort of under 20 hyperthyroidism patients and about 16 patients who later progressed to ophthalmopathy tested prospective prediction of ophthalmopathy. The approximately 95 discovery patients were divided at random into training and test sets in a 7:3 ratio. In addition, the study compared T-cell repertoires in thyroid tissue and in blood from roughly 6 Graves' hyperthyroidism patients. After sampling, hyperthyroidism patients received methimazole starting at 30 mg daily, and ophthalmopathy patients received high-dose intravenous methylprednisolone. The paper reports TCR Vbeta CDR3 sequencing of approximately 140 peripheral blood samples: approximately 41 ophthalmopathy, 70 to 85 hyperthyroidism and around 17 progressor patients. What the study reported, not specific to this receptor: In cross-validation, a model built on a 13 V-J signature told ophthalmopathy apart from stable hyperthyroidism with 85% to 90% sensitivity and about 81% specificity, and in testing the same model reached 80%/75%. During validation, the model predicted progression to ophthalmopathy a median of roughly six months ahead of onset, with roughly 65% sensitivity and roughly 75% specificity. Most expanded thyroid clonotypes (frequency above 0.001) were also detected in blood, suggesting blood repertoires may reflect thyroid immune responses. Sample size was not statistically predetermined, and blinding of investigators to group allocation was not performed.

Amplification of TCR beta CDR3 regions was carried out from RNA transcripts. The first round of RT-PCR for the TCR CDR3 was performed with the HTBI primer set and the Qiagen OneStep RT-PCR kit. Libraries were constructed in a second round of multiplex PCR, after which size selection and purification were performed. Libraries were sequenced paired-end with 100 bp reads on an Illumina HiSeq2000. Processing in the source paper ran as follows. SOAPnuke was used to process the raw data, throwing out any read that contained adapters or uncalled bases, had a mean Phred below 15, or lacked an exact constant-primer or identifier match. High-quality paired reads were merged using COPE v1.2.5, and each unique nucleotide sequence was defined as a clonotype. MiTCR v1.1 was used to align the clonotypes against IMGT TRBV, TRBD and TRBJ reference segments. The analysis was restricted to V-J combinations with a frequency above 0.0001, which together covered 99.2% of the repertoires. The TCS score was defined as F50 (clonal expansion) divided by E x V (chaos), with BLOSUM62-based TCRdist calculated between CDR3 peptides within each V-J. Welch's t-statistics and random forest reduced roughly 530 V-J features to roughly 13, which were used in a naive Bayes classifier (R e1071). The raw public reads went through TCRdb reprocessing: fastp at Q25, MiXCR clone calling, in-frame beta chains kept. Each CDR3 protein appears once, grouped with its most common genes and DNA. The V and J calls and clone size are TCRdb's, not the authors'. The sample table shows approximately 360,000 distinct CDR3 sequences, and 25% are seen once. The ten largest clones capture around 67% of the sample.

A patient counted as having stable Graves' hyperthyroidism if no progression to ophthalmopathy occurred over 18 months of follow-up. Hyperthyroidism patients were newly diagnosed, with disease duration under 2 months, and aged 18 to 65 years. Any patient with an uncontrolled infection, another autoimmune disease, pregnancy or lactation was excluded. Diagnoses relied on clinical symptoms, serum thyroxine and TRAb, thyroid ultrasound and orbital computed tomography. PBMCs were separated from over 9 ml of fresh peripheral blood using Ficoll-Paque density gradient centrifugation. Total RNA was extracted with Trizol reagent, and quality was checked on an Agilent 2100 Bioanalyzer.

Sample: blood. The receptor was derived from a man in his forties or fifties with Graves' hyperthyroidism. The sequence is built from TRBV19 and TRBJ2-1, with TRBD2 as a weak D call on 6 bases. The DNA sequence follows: TGTGCCAGTAGTATAGAGGCTAGCGCCAATGAGCAGTTCTTC. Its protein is CASSIEASANEQFF. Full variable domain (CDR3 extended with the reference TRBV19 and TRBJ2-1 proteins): DGGITQSPKYLFRKEGQNVTLSCEQNLNHDAMYWYRQDPGQGLRLIYYSQIVNDFQKGDIAEGYSVSREKKESFPLTVTSAQKNPTAFYLCASSIEASANEQFFGPGTRLTVL.